This note documents a single TCR beta chain sequence. Its antigen is still unknown. Its ends do not fully match the called genes, so a read error is possible. Produced via immunoSEQ multiplex PCR; TCRdb's table is partial and in-frame only. The repertoire consists of tens of thousands of clones, with roughly 86% occurring once and the leading ten covering approximately 9.4%. These data belong to a study of somatic mutations in cytotoxic T cells in rheumatoid arthritis. Study details: Patient blood (around 30 ml EDTA) was collected right after diagnosis, preceding any treatment. Findings of the study overall: Over 20% of CD8+ cells belonged to the largest CD8+ clone in about an eighth of the 65 patients.

Both CD4+ and CD8+ cells were separated through positive magnetic bead selection, and their purity was verified using flow cytometry. This CDR3 spans 14 amino acids. Germline V gene lookup returns CDR1 SSHAT and CDR2 FNYEAQ (reference sequence). This clonotype originated in an adult with rheumatoid arthritis. The chain carries TRBV7-7 and TRBJ2-7; TRBD1 might be the D (6 bases). The sequencing sample was made of CD8+ T cells sorted from blood. This CDR3 is CASSPGGGLREQYF. In nucleotides, the CDR3 is TGTGCTAGCAGCCCGGGTGGGGGCCTACGAGAGCAGTACTTC.